This TCR beta chain was sequenced in a study of blood T cells in healthy people across ages. Trimming pared 8 bases from V and 2 bases from J, leaving 7 bases between. The CDR3 extends over 11 amino acids. Drawn from each donor were approximately 9.2 milliliters of peripheral blood. The second PCR ran about 6 to 12 cycles with a sample-barcoded 5' primer and J-beta primers. Each CDR3 protein is one row after TCRdb ran MiXCR on the 5' RACE reads. The sample contains 750,000 to 950,000 distinct CDR3 sequences, roughly 24% of which appear only once. This same sample was also part of a study on T cells of mothers and their children. From that study: Unrelated mother-child pairs always had slightly, but never significantly, lower normalized overlap than related pairs. Microchimeric T cell clones that persisted were not detected.

This sequence joins TRBV12-3 or TRBV12-4 and TRBJ2-7, with D perhaps TRBD1 (5 bases). What was sequenced was blood. The TCR sequence derives from a boy younger than 18 in good health. In nucleotides, the CDR3 is TGTGCCAGCCAAGGGGCCTACGAGCAGTACTTC. Encoded protein: CASQGAYEQYF.